This TCR beta chain emerged from a study of blood T cell repertoires in COVID-19. Study-level information: PBMCs, B-cell-depleted T cells, or T cells provided the cDNA or gDNA that made up the material.

The CDR3 contains 15 residues. In germline, CDR1 is LGHDT, CDR2 YNNKEL (reference sequence). Trimming removed 7 bases at V and 0 bases at J, with 10 bases between. Data came from immunoSEQ multiplex PCR; TCRdb stores just in-frame clones and leaves some out. Among approximately 100,000 clones listed, approximately 80% were seen once. V is TRBV3-1 (or the pseudogene TRBV3-2) and J is TRBJ2-6; the D gene is possibly TRBD2 (6 bases). Sample: peripheral blood. This TCR was sampled from a man between 65 and 85 years old with active or convalescent COVID-19. CDR3 nucleotides: TGTGCCAGCACAGGGAGGCTCTCTGGGGCCAACGTCCTGACTTTC. Its translation: CASTGRLSGANVLTF.